This is a list of T cell receptor beta chains from one sample in a study of cytomegalovirus exposure and HLA in healthy donors. Clones were sequenced by immunoSEQ multiplex PCR, and TCRdb holds only the in-frame ones, with some missing. The sample comprises about 130,000 clones, 75% to 85% of which are singletons, and roughly 1.2% rests with the top ten. Sequenced: PBMCs. Receptors were obtained from a girl aged 2 to 9 in good health and CMV-seronegative. CDR3s include the opening cysteine and the closing phenylalanine or tryptophan. D genes are given only for firm matches. The size field is filled for only some rows; it gives once, few, many or a size class.

TRBV7-3,-,-,TRBJ2-5,CASSLTRQETQYF,TGTGCCAGCAGCTTAACTCGGCAAGAGACCCAGTACTTC
TRBV19,TRBD1,-,TRBJ2-2,CASSPRQGATGELFF,TGTGCCAGTAGTCCCAGACAGGGGGCAACCGGGGAGCTGTTTTTT
TRBV20-1,TRBD1,-,TRBJ1-1,CSASYRGEAFF,TGCAGTGCTAGTTACAGGGGTGAAGCTTTCTTT
TRBV5-1,TRBD2,-,TRBJ2-2,CASSTIAGVNTGELFF,TGCGCCAGCAGCACCATAGCGGGAGTGAACACCGGGGAGCTGTTTTTT
TRBV6-5,TRBD2,-,TRBJ2-7,CASSSLGGVSYEQYF,TGTGCCAGCAGCAGTTTGGGGGGGGTTTCCTACGAGCAGTACTTC
TRBV5-1,-,-,TRBJ2-7,CASSSNKEQYF,TGCGCCAGCAGCTCGAACAAGGAGCAGTACTTC
TRBV20-1,-,-,TRBJ2-1,CSASPDPRVFF,TGCAGTGCTAGTCCTGACCCGCGGGTGTTCTTC
TRBV7-2,-,few,TRBJ1-1,CASSDDPGLNEAFF,TGTGCCAGCAGCGATGATCCGGGATTAAATGAAGCTTTCTTT
TRBV5-4,TRBD1,-,TRBJ2-1,CASSTGTGWRDYNEQFF,TGTGCCAGCAGCACAGGGACAGGGTGGAGGGATTACAATGAGCAGTTCTTC
TRBV5-5,TRBD1,medium-sized,TRBJ1-2,CASVGPGQGVGDYGYTF,TGTGCCAGCGTAGGGCCGGGACAGGGGGTCGGCGACTATGGCTACACCTTC
TRBV2,-,-,TRBJ1-6,CASSEAAGRNSPLHF,TGTGCCAGCAGTGAAGCTGCAGGGCGGAATTCACCCCTCCACTTT
TRBV30,-,few,TRBJ1-1,CAWREGGFSKAFF,TGTGCCTGGAGGGAGGGAGGCTTTTCTAAAGCTTTCTTT
TRBV5-4,TRBD2,-,TRBJ2-1,CAQGLAGYNEQFF,TGTGCCCAGGGGCTAGCGGGGTACAATGAGCAGTTCTTC
TRBV29-1,TRBD2,-,TRBJ2-3,CSVLASGGSDTQYF,TGCAGCGTTCTTGCTAGCGGGGGATCAGATACGCAGTATTTT
TRBV18,TRBD1,-,TRBJ1-2,CASSPPPAGGYGYTF,TGTGCCAGCTCACCACCCCCGGCAGGGGGCTATGGCTACACCTTC
TRBV7-9,-,-,TRBJ1-2,CASSSSVRGPYGYTF,TGTGCCAGCAGCTCCTCGGTCAGGGGACCCTATGGCTACACCTTC
TRBV4-1,-,few,TRBJ2-1,CASSQETARWNNEQFF,TGCGCCAGCAGCCAAGAGACGGCTAGGTGGAACAATGAGCAGTTCTTC
TRBV6-6,-,-,TRBJ2-7,CASSQTPPGLSYEQYF,TGTGCCAGCAGCCAAACTCCGCCGGGACTGAGCTACGAGCAGTACTTC